This TCR beta chain was found in a study of blood T cell repertoires in COVID-19. Some clones are missing from TCRdb's copy, which holds only in-frame ones; the method was immunoSEQ multiplex PCR. The profile shows more than 250,000 clones, 70% to 90% of them singletons. This clone was found once. This CDR3 contains 16 residues. In germline, CDR1 is SGHNT, CDR2 YYREEE (reference sequence). Deletions cut 3 bases from V and 1 base from J, with 14 bases between. The origin of this receptor is a woman aged 30 to 39 with COVID-19, enrolled during active disease. Source material: peripheral blood. The genes are TRBV5-4 and TRBJ1-3, with D hard to call. As DNA, the CDR3 is TGTGCCAGCAGCTCCGGCGGGATAAGGTCTGGAAACACCATATATTTT. Encoded protein: CASSSGGIRSGNTIYF.